The 7 T cell receptor beta chains reported below all come from one sample, sequenced in a study of cytomegalovirus exposure and HLA in healthy donors (dated by TCRdb to between 2016 and 2019). The library was made by the immunoSEQ multiplex PCR assay. For the multiplex PCR, a mixture combining 60 forward primers for TCR Vbeta segments and 13 reverse primers for TCR Jbeta segments was used. As stored in TCRdb, this immuneACCESS dataset retains in-frame rearrangements with V and J assigned. A fraction of the clones does not appear; measured against another copy, unresolved V genes explain less than half of the discrepancy, and the remainder lacks a known reason. For this sample the table gives over 150,000 clones, of which just over 75% were detected only once. 1.4% of the sample comes from the top ten. The sample consisted of PBMCs. These receptors were obtained from a woman younger than 45 in good health and CMV-seropositive.

The V gene is TRBV7-2, the J gene TRBJ1-4; tentative D call: TRBD1 (5 bases). Trimming left V 0 bases short and J 8 bases short, with 19 bases between. The length of the CDR3 is 17 residues. Germline V gene lookup returns CDR1 SGHTA and CDR2 FQGNSA. The CDR3, as DNA: TGTGCCAGCAGCTTAGCCTTACGCAGAGGGGCGGGGGAAAAACTGTTTTTT. Its protein is CASSLALRRGAGEKLFF.

The rearrangement links TRBV30 to TRBJ1-1; 8 bases map to TRBD1. Germline values: CDR1 GTSNPN, CDR2 SVGIG (reference sequence). This CDR3 is 17 amino acids long. With V trimmed by 0 bases and J by 0 bases, 9 bases remained unmatched. In DNA form, the CDR3 reads TGTGCCTGGAGTGTACCAGTACGACAGGGGATGAACACTGAAGCTTTCTTT. This codes for CAWSVPVRQGMNTEAFF.

This clone was picked up a small number of times. The chain uses TRBV13 and TRBJ2-3; possible D gene TRBD2, 6 bases. With 2 bases removed from V and 3 bases from J, the gap between germline ends came to 9 bases. This CDR3 contains 14 residues. CDR1 and CDR2 (germline): PRHDT, FYEKMQ (reference sequence). For the CDR3, the DNA is TGTGCCAGCAGCTTACGGGGGAGTACAGATACGCAGTATTTT. Translation: CASSLRGSTDTQYF. The full variable domain, in which reference TRBV13 and TRBJ2-3 provide the parts outside the CDR3, is AAGVIQSPRHLIKEKRETATLKCYPIPRHDTVYWYQQGPGQDPQFLISFYEKMQSDKGSIPDRFSAQQFSDYHSELNMSSLELGDSALYFCASSLRGSTDTQYFGPGTRLTVL.

The gene calls are TRBV19 and TRBJ2-2, with 14 bases aligning to TRBD2. Trimming took 8 bases from V and 1 from J; bases not matched to a gene: 3. The CDR3 runs to 16 residues. Germline values: CDR1 LNHDA, CDR2 SQIVND (reference sequence). For the CDR3, the DNA is TGTGCCAGTGCTGGGACTAGCGGGAGGAACACCGGGGAGCTGTTTTTT. This codes for CASAGTSGRNTGELFF.

The chain employs TRBV7-3 and TRBJ1-1; no firm D call. The CDR3 contains 13 residues. Germline V gene sequence: CDR1 SGHTA, CDR2 FQGTGA. The V gene lost 2 bases and the J gene lost 5 bases, with 9 bases spanning the gap. CDR3 in DNA: TGTGCCAGCAGCTTAGAACGGGGAACTGAAGCTTTCTTT. This codes for CASSLERGTEAFF.

The chain joins TRBV11-2 to TRBJ2-7, with TRBD2 matching 8 bases. The germline CDR1 and CDR2 sequences are SGHAT and FQNNGV. The CDR3 sequence is 18 residues long. The trim removed 3 bases at V and 6 bases at J, leaving 19 bases unmatched. The CDR3 here is CASSFTTGLGGRQTEQYF. Here the CDR3 DNA reads TGTGCCAGCAGCTTCACGACGGGGTTGGGCGGGAGGCAAACCGAGCAGTACTTC.

J is TRBJ2-1 and V is TRBV5-1, with TRBD2 identical over 8 bases. CDR3 length: 16 amino acids. V dropped 3 bases and J dropped 4; count of bases not matched to a gene: 9. Per the germline V gene, CDR1 is SGHRS and CDR2 is YFSETQ. The CDR3 region is CASSSTSVGGYNEQFF. CDR3 DNA sequence: TGCGCCAGCAGCTCGACTAGCGTTGGGGGGTACAATGAGCAGTTCTTC.